This T cell receptor (beta chain) was sequenced in a study of blood T cell repertoires in COVID-19. On the study more broadly: Italy, Spain and the United States were the sources of the convalescent and acute COVID-19 samples. T cells, B-cell-depleted T cells, or PBMCs supplied cDNA or gDNA.

In the original workflow: Amplification of reference gene primers provided the estimated nucleated cell counts. Data came from immunoSEQ multiplex PCR; TCRdb stores just in-frame clones and leaves some out. V, J and clone size reflect that table, while D and trimming were determined from the DNA. There are some 38,000 clones in the sample; 90% occur only once, and 25% lies in the top ten. CDR1 and CDR2 from the germline V gene are SGHNT and YENEEA. With V trimmed by 5 bases and J by 2 bases, 3 bases remained unmatched. The CDR3 has 15 residues. The TCR was taken from a man in his 60s with active or convalescent COVID-19. V and J are TRBV11-3 and TRBJ2-3, with TRBD2 identical over 11 bases. The source material was peripheral blood. The CDR3 DNA is TGTGCCAGCAGCAAACTAGCGGGGGTCACAGATACGCAGTATTTT. Its protein product is CASSKLAGVTDTQYF.